What follows are 5 T cell receptor beta chains derived from one specimen sequenced in a study of early T cells in non-severe SARS-CoV-2 infection. MiXCR was run by TCRdb on the 5' RACE reads, yielding one entry per CDR3 protein. The sample lists approximately 58,000 distinct CDR3 sequences; 6.2% were seen once. What was sequenced was whole blood. All receptors come from an adult who was a healthcare worker with PCR-confirmed SARS-CoV-2 infection or an uninfected control (not recorded which).

This clonotype showed up just a few times. The rearrangement uses TRBV24-1 and TRBJ1-2; no reliable D call. The CDR3 totals 13 residues. Germline CDR1 is KGHDR and CDR2 is SFDVKD. V gave up 3 bases and J gave up 4 bases, with 8 bases separating them. The DNA for the CDR3 is TGTGCCACCAGTGATCCCGGAGCCTATGGCTACACCTTC. It codes for CATSDPGAYGYTF.

This clonotype showed up many times. This sequence joins TRBV20-1 and TRBJ2-7, with D uncertain. V was clipped by 4 bases and J by 2 bases, with 18 bases between them. The length of the CDR3 is 15 residues. CDR1 and CDR2 from the germline V gene are DFQATT and SNEGSKA (reference sequence). Here the CDR3 reads CSAIPINSAAYEQYF. CDR3 coding DNA: TGCAGTGCTATCCCAATAAACAGTGCCGCCTACGAGCAGTACTTC.

This clonotype was counted a few times. The chain has TRBV20-1 and TRBJ2-5; 9 nucleotides agree with TRBD1. Germline CDR1 DFQATT, CDR2 SNEGSKA (reference sequence). CDR3 size: 14 residues. The V segment lost 5 bases and the J segment 3 bases; nucleotides outside the gene matches: 7. CDR3 nucleotides: TGCAGTGCTTCAATTGGGACAGGGAAAGAGACCCAGTACTTC. This codes for CSASIGTGKETQYF.

This clonotype was counted at least ten times. J is TRBJ2-1 and V is TRBV20-1; the D is unclear. Germline V lookup: CDR1 DFQATT, CDR2 SNEGSKA (reference sequence). V was trimmed by 3 bases and J by 4 bases, leaving 4 bases between them. The CDR3 totals 11 residues. CDR3 DNA sequence: TGCAGTGCTAGTGAGTACAATGAGCAGTTCTTC. Amino acid sequence: CSASEYNEQFF.

Notes on this clonotype: A far larger clone is just one base off, so this is likely a read error. The chain uses TRBV7-6 and TRBJ2-3; no clear D gene. This CDR3 spans 12 amino acids. Germline loops: CDR1 SGHVS, CDR2 FNYEAQ. CDR3 region: CVSSPRTDTQYF. CDR3 DNA: TGTGTCAGCAGCCCACGCACAGATACGCAGTATTTT.